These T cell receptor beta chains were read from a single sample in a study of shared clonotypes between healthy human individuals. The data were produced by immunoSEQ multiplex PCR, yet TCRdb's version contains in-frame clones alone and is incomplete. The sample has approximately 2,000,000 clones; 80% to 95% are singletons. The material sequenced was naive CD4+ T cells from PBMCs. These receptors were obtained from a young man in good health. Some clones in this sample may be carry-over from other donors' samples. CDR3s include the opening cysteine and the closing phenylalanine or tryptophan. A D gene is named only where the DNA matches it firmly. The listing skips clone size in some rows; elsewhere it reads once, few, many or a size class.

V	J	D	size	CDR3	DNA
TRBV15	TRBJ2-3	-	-	CATSERDTLSDTQYF	TGTGCCACCAGCGAACGGGACACTTTATCAGATACGCAGTATTTT
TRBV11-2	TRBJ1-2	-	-	CASSLDAWAGYTF	TGTGCCAGCAGCTTAGATGCCTGGGCGGGCTACACCTTC
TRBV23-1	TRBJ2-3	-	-	CASRGPPGRNTDTQYF	TGCGCCAGCAGAGGACCCCCGGGCAGGAACACAGATACGCAGTATTTT
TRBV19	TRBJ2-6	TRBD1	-	CASSKSGTGSSGANVLTF	TGTGCCAGTAGTAAATCCGGGACAGGGAGCTCTGGGGCCAACGTCCTGACTTTC
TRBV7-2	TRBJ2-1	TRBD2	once	CASRPTSGSYNEQFF	TGTGCCAGCAGACCGACTAGCGGAAGCTACAATGAGCAGTTCTTC
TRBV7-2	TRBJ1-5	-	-	CASSLAGRGLGQPQHF	TGTGCCAGCAGCTTAGCGGGCAGGGGATTGGGTCAGCCCCAGCATTTT
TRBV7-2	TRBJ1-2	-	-	CASSSTTRRVNYGYTF	TGTGCCAGCAGCTCGACGACACGTCGGGTTAACTATGGCTACACCTTC
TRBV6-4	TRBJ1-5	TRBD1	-	CAHRGTGGGQPQHF	TGTGCCCATAGGGGGACAGGGGGCGGCCAGCCCCAGCATTTT
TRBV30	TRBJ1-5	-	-	CAWSVDGYSNQPQHF	TGTGCCTGGAGTGTAGATGGATATAGCAATCAGCCCCAGCATTTT
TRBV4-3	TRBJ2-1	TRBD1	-	CASSHAGTGDNEQFF	TGCGCCAGCAGCCACGCCGGGACAGGGGACAATGAGCAGTTCTTC
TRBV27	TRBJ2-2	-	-	CASSLSWLNTGELFF	TGTGCCAGCAGTTTATCCTGGCTTAACACCGGGGAGCTGTTTTTT
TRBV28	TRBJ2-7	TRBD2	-	CASNGLAGFYEQYF	TGTGCCAGCAATGGGCTAGCGGGGTTCTACGAGCAGTACTTC
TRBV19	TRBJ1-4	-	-	CASSRGVATNEKLFF	TGTGCCAGTAGTAGAGGAGTTGCAACTAATGAAAAACTGTTTTTT
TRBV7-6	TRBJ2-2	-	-	CASTGPYTGELFF	TGTGCCAGCACGGGACCTTACACCGGGGAGCTGTTTTTT
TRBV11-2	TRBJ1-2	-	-	CASSPLRHYGYTF	TGTGCCAGCAGCCCCCTCAGACACTATGGCTACACCTTC
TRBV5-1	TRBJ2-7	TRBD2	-	CASSALALAEHSSYEQYF	TGCGCCAGCAGCGCCCTCGCGCTAGCGGAACATTCCTCCTACGAGCAGTACTTC
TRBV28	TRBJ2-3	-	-	CASSLIGRPTQYF	TGTGCCAGCAGTTTAATAGGCAGGCCTACGCAGTATTTT
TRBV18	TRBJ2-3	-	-	CASSPYARVGFTDTQYF	TGTGCCAGCTCACCATATGCTCGGGTGGGGTTCACAGATACGCAGTATTTT
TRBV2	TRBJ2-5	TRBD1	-	CASAFRGNLQETQYF	TGTGCCAGCGCCTTCAGGGGGAATCTACAAGAGACCCAGTACTTC
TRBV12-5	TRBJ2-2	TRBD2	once	CASGYLAGGTGELFF	TGTGCTAGTGGTTACTTAGCGGGAGGAACCGGGGAGCTGTTTTTT
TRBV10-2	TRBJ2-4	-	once	CASSGRSGQNIQYF	TGCGCCAGCAGTGGTAGGTCAGGTCAAAACATTCAGTACTTC
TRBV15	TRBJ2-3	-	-	CATSRWAGGPSTDTQYF	TGTGCCACCAGCAGGTGGGCCGGGGGGCCTAGCACAGATACGCAGTATTTT
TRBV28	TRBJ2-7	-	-	CASSLLGSYEQYF	TGTGCCAGCAGTTTACTGGGTTCCTACGAGCAGTACTTC
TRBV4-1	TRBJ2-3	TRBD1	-	CASSQEGTATDTQYF	TGCGCCAGCAGCCAAGAAGGGACAGCCACAGATACGCAGTATTTT
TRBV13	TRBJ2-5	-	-	CASSLGSWAETQYF	TGTGCCAGCAGCTTAGGCTCATGGGCAGAGACCCAGTACTTC
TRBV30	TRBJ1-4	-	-	CAWSVFGMDDEKLFF	TGTGCCTGGAGTGTATTTGGGATGGATGATGAAAAACTGTTTTTT
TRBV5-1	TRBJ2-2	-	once	CASSLGRGVSGELFF	TGCGCCAGCAGCTTGGGTCGAGGGGTATCTGGGGAGCTGTTTTTT
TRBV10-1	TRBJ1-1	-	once	CASSENPLGTEAFF	TGCGCCAGCAGTGAGAATCCCCTCGGCACTGAAGCTTTCTTT